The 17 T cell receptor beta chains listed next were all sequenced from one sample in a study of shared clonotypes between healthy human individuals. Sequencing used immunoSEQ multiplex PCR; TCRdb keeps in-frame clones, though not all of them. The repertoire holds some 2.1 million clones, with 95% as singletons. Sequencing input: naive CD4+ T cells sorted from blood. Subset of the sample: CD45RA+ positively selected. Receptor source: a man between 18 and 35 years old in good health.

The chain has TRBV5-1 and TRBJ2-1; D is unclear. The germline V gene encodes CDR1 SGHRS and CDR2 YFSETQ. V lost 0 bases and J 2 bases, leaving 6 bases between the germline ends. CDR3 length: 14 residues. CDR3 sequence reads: CASSLDQPYNEQFF. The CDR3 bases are TGCGCCAGCAGCTTGGACCAACCCTACAATGAGCAGTTCTTC.

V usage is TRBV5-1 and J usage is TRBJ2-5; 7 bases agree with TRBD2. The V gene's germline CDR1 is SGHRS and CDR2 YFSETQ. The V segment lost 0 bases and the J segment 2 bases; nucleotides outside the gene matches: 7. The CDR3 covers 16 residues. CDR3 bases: TGCGCCAGCAGCTTGGGTCCAGCGGGGAGTCAAGAGACCCAGTACTTC. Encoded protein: CASSLGPAGSQETQYF.

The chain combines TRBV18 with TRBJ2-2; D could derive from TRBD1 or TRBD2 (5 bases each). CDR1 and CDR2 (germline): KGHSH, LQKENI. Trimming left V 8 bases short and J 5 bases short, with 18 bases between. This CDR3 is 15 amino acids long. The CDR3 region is CASLPGAEGTGELFF. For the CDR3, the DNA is TGTGCCAGCCTGCCCGGGGCTGAAGGGACCGGGGAGCTGTTTTTT.

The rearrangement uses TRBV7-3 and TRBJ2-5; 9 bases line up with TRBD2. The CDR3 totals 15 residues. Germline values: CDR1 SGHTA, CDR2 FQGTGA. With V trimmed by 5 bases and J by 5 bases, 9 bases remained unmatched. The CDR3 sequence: CASSPGTSLRETQYF. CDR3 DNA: TGTGCCAGCAGCCCCGGGACTAGCTTAAGGGAGACCCAGTACTTC.

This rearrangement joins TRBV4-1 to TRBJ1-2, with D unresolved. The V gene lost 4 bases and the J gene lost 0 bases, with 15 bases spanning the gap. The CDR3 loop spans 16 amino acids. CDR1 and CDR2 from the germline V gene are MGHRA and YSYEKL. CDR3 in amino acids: CASSPEALTPNYGYTF. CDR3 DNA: TGCGCCAGCAGCCCGGAGGCTTTAACTCCTAACTATGGCTACACCTTC.

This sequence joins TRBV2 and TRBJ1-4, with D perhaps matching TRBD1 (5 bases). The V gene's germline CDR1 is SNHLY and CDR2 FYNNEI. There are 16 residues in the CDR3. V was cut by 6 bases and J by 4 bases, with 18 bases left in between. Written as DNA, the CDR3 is TGTGCCAGCAGAGAAAGCAGGGCGGTGGATAATGAAAAACTGTTTTTT. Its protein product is CASRESRAVDNEKLFF.

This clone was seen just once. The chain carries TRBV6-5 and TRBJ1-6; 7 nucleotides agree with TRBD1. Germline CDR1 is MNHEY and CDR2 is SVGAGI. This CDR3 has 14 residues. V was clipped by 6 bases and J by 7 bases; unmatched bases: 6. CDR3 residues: CASSTGTENSPLHF. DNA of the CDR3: TGTGCCAGCAGCACCGGGACAGAGAATTCACCCCTCCACTTT.

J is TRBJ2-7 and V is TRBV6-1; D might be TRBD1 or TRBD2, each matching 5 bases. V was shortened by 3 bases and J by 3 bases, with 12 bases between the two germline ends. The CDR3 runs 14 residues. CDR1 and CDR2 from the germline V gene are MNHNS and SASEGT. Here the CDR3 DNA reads TGTGCCAGCAGTGATTCGGGGCTGATCTACGAGCAGTACTTC. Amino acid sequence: CASSDSGLIYEQYF.

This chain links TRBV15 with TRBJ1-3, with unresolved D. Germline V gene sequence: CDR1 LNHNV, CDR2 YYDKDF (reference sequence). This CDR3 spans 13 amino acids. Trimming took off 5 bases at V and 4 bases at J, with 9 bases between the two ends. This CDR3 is CATSSEVGNTIYF. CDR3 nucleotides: TGTGCCACCAGCTCCGAAGTGGGAAACACCATATATTTT.

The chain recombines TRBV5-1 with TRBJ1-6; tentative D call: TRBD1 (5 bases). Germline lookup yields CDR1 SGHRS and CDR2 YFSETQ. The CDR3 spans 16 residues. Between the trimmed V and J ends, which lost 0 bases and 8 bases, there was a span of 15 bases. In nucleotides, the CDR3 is TGCGCCAGCAGCTTGGCCTCGGGGGGTTCAGATTCACCCCTCCACTTT. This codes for CASSLASGGSDSPLHF.

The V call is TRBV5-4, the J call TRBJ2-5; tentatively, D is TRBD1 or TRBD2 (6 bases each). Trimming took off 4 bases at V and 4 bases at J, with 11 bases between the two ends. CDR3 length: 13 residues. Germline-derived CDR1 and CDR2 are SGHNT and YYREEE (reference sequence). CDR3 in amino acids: CASSQRGAETQYF. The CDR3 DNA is TGTGCCAGCAGCCAAAGGGGGGCAGAGACCCAGTACTTC.

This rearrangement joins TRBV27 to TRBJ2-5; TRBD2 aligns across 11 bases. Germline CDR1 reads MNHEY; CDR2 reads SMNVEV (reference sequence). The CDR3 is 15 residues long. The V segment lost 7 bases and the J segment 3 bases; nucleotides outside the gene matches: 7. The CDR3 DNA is TGTGCCAGCAAAATATGGGGACTAGCGGAAGAGACCCAGTACTTC. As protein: CASKIWGLAEETQYF.

Here the CDR3 DNA reads TGTGCCAGCAGTCGCCTAGCGGGAGCCTACAATGAGCAGTTCTTC. Translation gives CASSRLAGAYNEQFF. The J gene is TRBJ2-1, the V gene TRBV2; 10 nucleotides align to TRBD2. The CDR3 has 15 amino acids. After removal of 5 bases from V and 2 bases from J, the junction contained 3 bases not matched to a gene. CDR1 and CDR2 (germline): SNHLY, FYNNEI.

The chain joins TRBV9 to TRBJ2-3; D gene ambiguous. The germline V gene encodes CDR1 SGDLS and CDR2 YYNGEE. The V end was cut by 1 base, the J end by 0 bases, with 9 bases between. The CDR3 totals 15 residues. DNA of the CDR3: TGTGCCAGCAGCGTATCGACCGGCAGCACAGATACGCAGTATTTT. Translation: CASSVSTGSTDTQYF.

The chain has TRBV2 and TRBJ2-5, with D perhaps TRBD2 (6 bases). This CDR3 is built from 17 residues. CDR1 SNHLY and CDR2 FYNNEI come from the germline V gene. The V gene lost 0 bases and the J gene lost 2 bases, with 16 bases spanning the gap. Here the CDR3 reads CASSEARRGRGQETQYF. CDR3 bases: TGTGCCAGCAGTGAAGCTAGGAGGGGTCGGGGACAAGAGACCCAGTACTTC.

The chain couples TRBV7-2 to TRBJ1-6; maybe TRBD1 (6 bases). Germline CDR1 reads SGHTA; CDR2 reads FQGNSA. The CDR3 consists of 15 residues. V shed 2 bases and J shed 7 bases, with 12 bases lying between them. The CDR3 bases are TGTGCCAGCAGCTTAAGGTCTCAGGGGAATTCACCCCTCCACTTT. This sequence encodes CASSLRSQGNSPLHF.

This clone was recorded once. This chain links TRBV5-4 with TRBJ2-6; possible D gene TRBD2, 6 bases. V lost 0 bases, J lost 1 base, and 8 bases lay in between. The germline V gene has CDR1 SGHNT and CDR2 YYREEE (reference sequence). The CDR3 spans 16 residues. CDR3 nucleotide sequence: TGTGCCAGCAGCTTGGGCGGGGAGTCTGGGGCCAACGTCCTGACTTTC. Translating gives CASSLGGESGANVLTF.